Listed here are 30 T cell receptor beta chains from one sample, sequenced in a study of blood T cell repertoires in COVID-19. The method was immunoSEQ multiplex PCR; TCRdb's version includes in-frame clones alone and lacks a portion of them. This sample has about 280,000 clones, with around nine tenths found just once. Sample: PBMCs or T cells enriched from blood (not recorded which). The receptors originated from a woman aged 40 to 50 who had recovered from COVID-19.

V usage is TRBV7-8 and J usage is TRBJ1-2; D is perhaps TRBD1 (5 bases). Trimming shortened V by 2 bases and J by 3 bases, and 7 bases separated the two germline ends. There are 13 residues in the CDR3. Germline V gene data show CDR1 as SGHVS and CDR2 as FQNEAQ. This chain's CDR3 is CASSLPGYYGYTF. CDR3 DNA: TGTGCCAGCAGCTTACCAGGGTACTATGGCTACACCTTC.

This chain uses TRBV7-8 with TRBJ1-3; D unclear. This CDR3 spans 14 amino acids. Germline lookup yields CDR1 SGHVS and CDR2 FQNEAQ. V gave up 5 bases and J gave up 3 bases, with 11 bases separating them. CDR3: CASSLGTGGNTIYF. CDR3 coding DNA: TGTGCCAGCAGCCTCGGTACTGGTGGAAACACCATATATTTT.

Only one count was recorded for this clone. The chain employs TRBV5-5 and TRBJ1-4; D remains unclear. The CDR3 is made up of 12 amino acids. Trimming left V 4 bases short and J 4 bases short, with 5 bases between. The germline CDR1 and CDR2 sequences are SGHKS and YYEKEE (reference sequence). This chain's CDR3 is CASSGLNEKLFF. In nucleotides, the CDR3 is TGTGCCAGCAGCGGACTTAATGAAAAACTGTTTTTT. The full variable domain, completed using reference TRBV5-5 and TRBJ1-4, is DAGVTQSPTHLIKTRGQQVTLRCSPISGHKSVSWYQQVLGQGPQFIFQYYEKEERGRGNFPDRFSARQFPNYSSELNVNALLLGDSALYLCASSGLNEKLFFGSGTQLSVL.

About this clone: Its ends do not fully match the called genes, so a read error is possible. This chain links TRBV14 with TRBJ1-2; 8 nucleotides match TRBD1. The V gene's germline CDR1 is SGHDN and CDR2 FVKESK. CDR3 length: 13 amino acids. The CDR3 DNA follows: TGTGCCAGCAGGCTAACCGGGACAGGTTCCACCCACTTC. Protein product: CASRLTGTGSTHF.

This clone came up once. The genes are TRBV4-2 and TRBJ2-7; 10 bases map to TRBD2. J lost 2 bases, V lost 1 base, and 8 bases had no gene match. Looked up from germline, CDR1 is LGHNA and CDR2 is YNFKEQ. This CDR3 has 17 residues. In nucleotides, the CDR3 is TGTGCCAGCAGCCAAGTATCCAGCGGGAGGGCGACCTACGAGCAGTACTTC. Translation: CASSQVSSGRATYEQYF.

The rearrangement joins TRBV27 to TRBJ2-7, with D perhaps TRBD1 (5 bases). This CDR3 is 14 amino acids long. CDR1 is MNHEY and CDR2 is SMNVEV in the germline V gene (reference sequence). The germline V and J ends were trimmed by 4 bases and 1 base, with 11 bases remaining between them. CDR3 loop: CASSWRQRSYEQYF. The CDR3 DNA reads as TGTGCCAGCAGTTGGAGACAGCGATCCTACGAGCAGTACTTC.

This chain links TRBV30 with TRBJ1-2; D is perhaps TRBD1 (6 bases). The CDR3 has 12 amino acids. The V gene's germline CDR1 is GTSNPN and CDR2 SVGIG (reference sequence). The V and J ends lost 0 bases and 8 bases respectively, with 10 bases between them. The CDR3 here is CAWSVQGTGYTF. CDR3 coding DNA: TGTGCCTGGAGTGTACAGGGTACGGGCTACACCTTC.

V usage is TRBV28 and J usage is TRBJ2-1, with 8 bases identical to TRBD2. The ends lost 7 bases at V and 7 bases at J; junction bases unmatched: 15. Germline CDR1 is MDHEN and CDR2 is SYDVKM. The CDR3 spans 16 residues. The CDR3: CASTPPVGRAVNEQFF. The CDR3 coding sequence is TGTGCCAGCACCCCCCCTGTCGGGAGGGCCGTGAATGAGCAGTTCTTC.

This rearrangement joins TRBV24-1 to TRBJ2-6; D perhaps matches TRBD2 (6 bases). Germline CDR1 reads KGHDR; CDR2 reads SFDVKD. This CDR3 has 16 amino acids. Trimming left V 7 bases short and J 4 bases short, with 16 bases between. CDR3 bases: TGTGCCACCAGCGCGCCGGGAGCAAGAGGGGCCAACGTCCTGACTTTC. It translates to CATSAPGARGANVLTF.

The CDR3 protein is CASSGPGLAGSYEQYF. For the CDR3, the DNA is TGTGCCAGCAGTGGACCGGGACTAGCGGGATCCTACGAGCAGTACTTC. The chain is built from TRBV6-2 or TRBV6-3 and TRBJ2-7, with TRBD2 matching over 13 bases. Per the germline V gene, CDR1 is MNHEY and CDR2 is SVGEGT. CDR3 length: 16 amino acids. V gave up 5 bases and J gave up 1 base; unmatched junction bases: 5.

The chain recombines TRBV4-1 with TRBJ1-1; D is possibly TRBD1 (6 bases). CDR1 is MGHRA and CDR2 is YSYEKL in the germline V gene. The CDR3 has 17 residues. Trimming took off 0 bases at V and 2 bases at J, with 16 bases between the two ends. The CDR3 nucleotides read TGCGCCAGCAGCCAAGATCGGTCTTCAGGGGCTAACACTGAAGCTTTCTTT. Protein product: CASSQDRSSGANTEAFF.

This chain connects TRBV10-3 to TRBJ2-1; perhaps TRBD2 as D (6 bases). V was pared by 0 bases and J by 2 bases, with 14 bases between. CDR3 length: 17 amino acids. CDR1 is ENHRY, CDR2 SYGVKD, per germline. CDR3 amino acids: CAISESPPAGTYNEQFF. CDR3 bases: TGTGCCATCAGTGAGTCCCCGCCGGCGGGGACCTACAATGAGCAGTTCTTC.

The rearrangement joins TRBV9 to TRBJ2-7; 13 nucleotides match TRBD2. Trimming removed 4 bases from V and 1 base from J; junction bases left unmatched: 5. The CDR3 length is 16 residues. The germline V gene encodes CDR1 SGDLS and CDR2 YYNGEE. CDR3 residues: CASSPGLAGRSYEQYF. CDR3 in DNA: TGTGCCAGCAGCCCGGGACTAGCGGGAAGATCCTACGAGCAGTACTTC. Together with reference TRBV9 and TRBJ2-7, the CDR3 gives the full variable domain: DSGVTQTPKHLITATGQRVTLRCSPRSGDLSVYWYQQSLDQGLQFLIQYYNGEERAKGNILERFSAQQFPDLHSELNLSSLELGDSALYFCASSPGLAGRSYEQYFGPGTRLTVT.

The chain is built from TRBV27 and TRBJ2-1, with 9 bases that match TRBD1. This CDR3 is 13 amino acids long. V shed 4 bases and J 6 bases; nucleotides not matched to a gene: 1. Germline V gene data show CDR1 as MNHEY and CDR2 as SMNVEV (reference sequence). The CDR3 sequence is CASSWTGVNEQFF. The CDR3 DNA reads as TGTGCCAGCAGTTGGACAGGGGTCAATGAGCAGTTCTTC.

CDR3 protein: CATHGGFVRPAFF. The CDR3, as DNA: TGTGCCACCCACGGGGGATTTGTGAGGCCAGCTTTCTTT. The chain has TRBV28 and TRBJ1-1, with D maybe TRBD1 (5 bases). Trimming took 10 bases from V and 10 from J, leaving 22 bases between them. The CDR3 is made up of 13 amino acids. Germline CDR1 MDHEN, CDR2 SYDVKM.

V gene TRBV2 combines with J gene TRBJ2-7, with TRBD2 matching 7 bases. Germline V gene sequence: CDR1 SNHLY, CDR2 FYNNEI. After removal of 5 bases from V and 4 bases from J, the junction contained 11 bases not matched to a gene. The CDR3 has 15 amino acids. The CDR3 DNA reads as TGTGCCAGCAGTTCCTGGGCGGGAGCTTTGTACGAGCAGTACTTC. This gives the protein CASSSWAGALYEQYF.

The V and J genes are TRBV2 and TRBJ1-4; 8 nucleotides agree with TRBD1. The CDR3 loop spans 15 amino acids. Germline V gives CDR1 SNHLY, CDR2 FYNNEI. V shed 6 bases, J shed 7 bases, and the junction held 10 bases outside the gene matches. CDR3 DNA sequence: TGTGCCAGCAGGAAACAGGGGGTGGAAGGTGAAAAACTGTTTTTT. Amino acid sequence: CASRKQGVEGEKLFF.

The chain uses TRBV28 and TRBJ2-7; maybe TRBD1 (6 bases). The V and J ends lost 6 bases and 3 bases respectively, with 9 bases between them. The CDR3 runs to 12 residues. CDR1 MDHEN and CDR2 SYDVKM come from the germline V gene. The DNA for the CDR3 is TGTGCCAGCAGGTTACAGGGCTACGAGCAGTACTTC. It translates to CASRLQGYEQYF.

V gene TRBV19 combines with J gene TRBJ2-7; TRBD1 aligns across 9 bases. V shed 6 bases and J 4 bases; nucleotides not matched to a gene: 10. The germline V gene has CDR1 LNHDA and CDR2 SQIVND (reference sequence). This CDR3 has 15 amino acids. CDR3 DNA sequence: TGTGCCAGTAGGAACCGGGACAGGGTCCAATACGAGCAGTACTTC. Its protein is CASRNRDRVQYEQYF.

J is TRBJ2-7 and V is TRBV20-1, with D perhaps TRBD2 (7 bases). Trimming shortened V by 3 bases and J by 0 bases, and 15 bases separated the two germline ends. The CDR3 runs to 15 residues. The V gene's germline CDR1 is DFQATT and CDR2 SNEGSKA (reference sequence). The CDR3 DNA sequence: TGCAGTGCTAGTCCCGGGGGGCGGAGCTCCTACGAGCAGTACTTC. Amino acid sequence: CSASPGGRSSYEQYF.

This clone showed up just once. DNA of the CDR3: TGTGCCAGCAGCTTGCGGACTAGCGGTCCCTGGACCCAGTACTTC. It translates to CASSLRTSGPWTQYF. This chain connects TRBV5-6 to TRBJ2-5, with TRBD2 matching 10 bases. V was clipped by 1 base and J by 7 bases; unmatched bases: 7. CDR1 is SGHDT, CDR2 YYEEEE, per germline. The CDR3 extends over 15 amino acids.

The table lists this clone with a count of one. This chain uses TRBV7-9 with TRBJ2-7; 7 nucleotides agree with TRBD2. J gave up 9 bases and V 5 bases, and 7 bases lay outside the gene matches. Germline V gives CDR1 SEHNR, CDR2 FQNEAQ (reference sequence). The CDR3 runs 12 residues. CDR3 sequence (DNA): TGTGCCAGCAGCCCATCATGGGGGGGGCAGTACTTC. This codes for CASSPSWGGQYF.

This clone has a single count. The chain joins TRBV6-1 to TRBJ1-4; TRBD1 matches 9 bases. The trim removed 4 bases at V and 8 bases at J, leaving 14 bases unmatched. The CDR3 has 17 residues. Germline V lookup: CDR1 MNHNS, CDR2 SASEGT. This CDR3 reads CASSVVTSTGGREKLFF. The CDR3 bases are TGTGCCAGCAGTGTAGTCACCTCGACAGGGGGTCGCGAAAAACTGTTTTTT.

This rearrangement joins TRBV4-1 to TRBJ2-1; D gene ambiguous. Germline V lookup: CDR1 MGHRA, CDR2 YSYEKL. V shed 0 bases and J shed 3 bases, with 6 bases lying between them. This CDR3 comprises 14 residues. CDR3 DNA sequence: TGCGCCAGCAGCCAAGATCATAGCTACAATGAGCAGTTCTTC. Its translation is CASSQDHSYNEQFF.

The V and J genes are TRBV9 and TRBJ2-7; the D gene is possibly TRBD1 (5 bases). In germline, CDR1 is SGDLS, CDR2 YYNGEE. The length of the CDR3 is 15 residues. Trimming removed 2 bases at V and 1 base at J, with 13 bases between. The CDR3: CASSVGQGASYEQYF. The CDR3 nucleotides are TGTGCCAGCAGCGTTGGTCAGGGTGCGTCCTACGAGCAGTACTTC.

DNA for the CDR3: TGTGCCATCAGTGAGTCCCCGCGGACAGCCTTGAATGAAAAACTGTTTTTT. This encodes CAISESPRTALNEKLFF. The chain joins TRBV10-3 to TRBJ1-4, with a weak D call TRBD1 (6 bases). The CDR3 consists of 17 residues. V shed 0 bases and J shed 5 bases, with 16 bases lying between them. The germline CDR1 and CDR2 sequences are ENHRY and SYGVKD.

The V call is TRBV28, the J call TRBJ1-2, with 7 bases identical to TRBD1. CDR3 length equals 15 residues. Trimming cost V 3 bases and J 0 bases; bases outside gene matches: 4. Germline CDR1 is MDHEN and CDR2 is SYDVKM. In DNA, the CDR3 is TGTGCCAGCAGTTTGACAGGGAAAGCTAACTATGGCTACACCTTC. Translating it yields CASSLTGKANYGYTF.

The J gene is TRBJ2-3, the V gene TRBV12-3 or TRBV12-4; tentatively, D is TRBD2 (5 bases). The CDR3 consists of 13 residues. The V gene lost 6 bases and the J gene lost 0 bases, with 7 bases spanning the gap. CDR3 sequence (DNA): TGTGCCAGCAGAGCGGCTAGCACAGATACGCAGTATTTT. Translating gives CASRAASTDTQYF.

The chain uses TRBV19 and TRBJ1-3, with TRBD1 as a possible D gene (5 bases). Deletions cut 4 bases from V and 5 bases from J, with 18 bases between. The CDR3 length is 16 residues. Germline assignment: CDR1 LNHDA and CDR2 SQIVND (reference sequence). The CDR3 nucleotides read TGTGCCAGTAGTAAGGGACTCTCCTCTGGAAGAAACACCATATATTTT. Translation gives CASSKGLSSGRNTIYF.

This clone was seen a single time. The chain carries TRBV27 and TRBJ2-2; 11 nucleotides agree with TRBD2. The CDR3 is made up of 18 amino acids. CDR1 is MNHEY and CDR2 is SMNVEV in the germline V gene (reference sequence). V shed 5 bases and J 1 base; nucleotides not matched to a gene: 9. The CDR3 reads CASSTIRLAGLNTGELFF. CDR3 sequence (DNA): TGTGCCAGCAGTACCATCCGACTAGCGGGGTTGAACACCGGGGAGCTGTTTTTT.